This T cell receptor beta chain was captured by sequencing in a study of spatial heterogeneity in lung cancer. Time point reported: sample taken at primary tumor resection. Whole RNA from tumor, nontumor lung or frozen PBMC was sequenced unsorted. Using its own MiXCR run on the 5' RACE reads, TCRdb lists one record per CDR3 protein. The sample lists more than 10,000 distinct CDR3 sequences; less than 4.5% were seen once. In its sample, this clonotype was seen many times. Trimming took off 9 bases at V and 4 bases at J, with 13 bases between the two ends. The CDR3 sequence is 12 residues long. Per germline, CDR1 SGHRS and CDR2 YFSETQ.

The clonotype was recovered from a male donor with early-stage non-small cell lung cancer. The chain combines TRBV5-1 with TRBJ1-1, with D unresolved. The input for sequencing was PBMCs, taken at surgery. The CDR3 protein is CATRGESTEAFF. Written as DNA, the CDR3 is TGCGCCACCCGGGGAGAGAGCACTGAAGCTTTCTTT.